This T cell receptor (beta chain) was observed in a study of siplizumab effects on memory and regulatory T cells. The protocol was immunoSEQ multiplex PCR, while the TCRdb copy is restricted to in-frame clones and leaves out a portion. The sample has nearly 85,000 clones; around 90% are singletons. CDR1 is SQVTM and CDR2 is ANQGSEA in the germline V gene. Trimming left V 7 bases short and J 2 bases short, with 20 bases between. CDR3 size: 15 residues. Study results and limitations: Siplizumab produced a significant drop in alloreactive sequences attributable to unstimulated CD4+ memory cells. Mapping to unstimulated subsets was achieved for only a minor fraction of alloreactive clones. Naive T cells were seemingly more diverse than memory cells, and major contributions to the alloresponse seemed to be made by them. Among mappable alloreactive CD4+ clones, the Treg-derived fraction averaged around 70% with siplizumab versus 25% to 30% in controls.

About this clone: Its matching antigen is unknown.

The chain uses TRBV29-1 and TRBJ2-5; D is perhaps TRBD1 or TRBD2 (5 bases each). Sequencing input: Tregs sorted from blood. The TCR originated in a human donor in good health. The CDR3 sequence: CSARGDDGLQETQYF. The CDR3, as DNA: TGCAGCGCCAGAGGGGATGACGGCCTACAAGAGACCCAGTACTTC.